One T cell receptor beta chain is described in this entry. The data were obtained in a study of blood T cell repertoires in COVID-19. Overall study: COVID-19 samples from acute and convalescent phases originated in the United States, Italy and Spain.

The J segment lost 7 bases and the V segment lost 5 bases, leaving 17 bases of the junction unmatched. Germline V CDR1 and CDR2: SGHVS, FQNEAQ. This CDR3 has 16 amino acids. Authors' methods: Estimation of nucleated cell counts was performed using reference gene primer amplification. TCRdb's table, derived via immunoSEQ multiplex PCR, lists solely in-frame clones and lacks some. V and J calls and clone size are given by that table; D and trimming were obtained from the DNA. The profile covers about 81,000 clones, with around 88% appearing a single time and 20% to 30% taken by the ten largest. The genes are TRBV7-8 and TRBJ2-7; 7 bases map to TRBD1. Sequences were obtained from peripheral blood. The source is a human donor in a cohort sampled during active COVID-19. The CDR3 sequence is CASSPPLRLGGLEQYF. The CDR3 DNA is TGTGCCAGCAGCCCCCCCCTTCGGCTAGGGGGCTTGGAGCAGTACTTC.